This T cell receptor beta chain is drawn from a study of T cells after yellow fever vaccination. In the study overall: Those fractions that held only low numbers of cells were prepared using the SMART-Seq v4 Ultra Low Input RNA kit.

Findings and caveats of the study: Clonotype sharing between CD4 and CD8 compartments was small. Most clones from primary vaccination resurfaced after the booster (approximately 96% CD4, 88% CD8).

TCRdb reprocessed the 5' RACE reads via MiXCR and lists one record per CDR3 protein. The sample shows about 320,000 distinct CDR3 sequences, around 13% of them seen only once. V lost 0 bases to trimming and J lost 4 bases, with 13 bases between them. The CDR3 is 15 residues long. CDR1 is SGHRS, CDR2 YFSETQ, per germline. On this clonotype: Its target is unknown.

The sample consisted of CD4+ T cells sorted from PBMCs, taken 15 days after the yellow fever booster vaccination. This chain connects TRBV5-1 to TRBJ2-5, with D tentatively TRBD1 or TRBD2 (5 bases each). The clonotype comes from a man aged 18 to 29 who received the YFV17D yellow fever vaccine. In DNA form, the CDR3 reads TGCGCCAGCAGCTTGGAGGTGGGGGTGGCAGAGACCCAGTACTTC. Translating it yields CASSLEVGVAETQYF.